The rows below give T cell receptor beta chains drawn from one sample of a study of long-term antiretroviral therapy in people with HIV. Assay: immunoSEQ multiplex PCR; the TCRdb copy retains only in-frame clones and omits some. Of 14,000 or so clones detected, roughly 88% appear once; the ten largest clones hold roughly 10%. The sequencing used unsorted PBMCs, collected 6.2 years after starting antiretroviral therapy. The receptors here all came from a man in his forties with HIV. Both conserved end residues are trimmed from each CDR3.

V,J,length,CDR3
TRBV4-2,TRBJ2-7,16,ASSQEGLAGEGSYEQY
TRBV11-2,TRBJ1-1,14,ASSLGVGTSETEAF
TRBV10-3,TRBJ1-3,14,AISPRQGWSGNTIY
TRBV11-3,TRBJ2-7,10,ASSLDGYEQY
TRBV27,TRBJ2-7,12,ASAGLGSSYEQY
TRBV7-9,TRBJ1-4,16,ASSLATGGAATNEKLF
TRBV30,TRBJ1-5,16,AWSTPGQGLFSNQPQH
TRBV7-9,TRBJ2-7,9,ASSLSYEQY
TRBV5-1,TRBJ2-7,12,ASSFTVRSYEQY
TRBV7-3,TRBJ2-7,13,ASSERPGLLYEQY
TRBV4-1,TRBJ2-1,12,ASSRQILEREQF
TRBV7-8,TRBJ2-1,12,ASSLAGSYNEQF
TRBV4-3,TRBJ2-7,12,ASSQDTGNYEQY
TRBV5-6,TRBJ2-7,12,ASSLKPGGYEQY
TRBV7-8,TRBJ2-1,12,ASSLVSGDNEQF
TRBV2,TRBJ2-7,12,ASKRGLVSYEQY
TRBV4-3,TRBJ2-1,13,ASSQGASGRVEQF
TRBV29-1,TRBJ1-5,11,SVGDRSNQPQH
TRBV7-9,TRBJ2-3,14,ASSPLGTGATDTQY